These 32 T cell receptor beta chains share one sample of origin, sequenced in a study of blood T cell repertoires in COVID-19 (dated by TCRdb to the early 2020s). The library was made by the immunoSEQ multiplex PCR assay. TCRdb holds this immuneACCESS table with in-frame rearrangements only. Some clones are missing; in checked studies, unresolved V genes explain under half, and the rest has no known cause. The sample has 150,000 to 200,000 clones on record, 75% to 80% of them singletons. The ten top clones hold roughly 28% of the sample. Sequenced: peripheral blood. Every receptor here comes from a woman aged 70 to 79 with acute or convalescent COVID-19.

This clone has just a few counts. The J gene is TRBJ1-3, the V gene TRBV10-3, with TRBD1 matching 8 bases. Per germline, CDR1 ENHRY and CDR2 SYGVKD. V lost 10 bases and J lost 4; bases outside the gene matches: 6. The CDR3 length is 13 residues. CDR3 loop: CATGQGPGNTIYF. CDR3 bases: TGTGCCACAGGACAGGGTCCCGGAAACACCATATATTTT.

V and J are TRBV12-3 or TRBV12-4 and TRBJ1-1, with a possible D match to TRBD1 (5 bases). The ends were cut back, 6 bases at V and 5 bases at J, with 10 bases in the middle. CDR3 length equals 12 residues. This CDR3 is CASSARGTEAFF. The DNA for the CDR3 is TGTGCCAGCAGCGCTAGGGGTACTGAAGCTTTCTTT.

In DNA, the CDR3 is TGTGCCAGCAGTCCTCGCGCGGGGGGGAGCAATCAGCCCCAGCATTTT. It encodes CASSPRAGGSNQPQHF. The rearrangement joins TRBV2 to TRBJ1-5; D is perhaps TRBD1 (5 bases). CDR1 SNHLY and CDR2 FYNNEI come from the germline V gene. Trimming pared 5 bases from V and 1 base from J, leaving 15 bases between. The CDR3 length is 16 residues. The full variable domain, completed using reference TRBV2 and TRBJ1-5, is EPEVTQTPSHQVTQMGQEVILRCVPISNHLYFYWYRQILGQKVEFLVSFYNNEISEKSEIFDDQFSVERPDGSNFTLKIRSTKLEDSAMYFCASSPRAGGSNQPQHFGDGTRLSIL.

The rearrangement links TRBV15 to TRBJ2-3; D call uncertain. There are 13 residues in the CDR3. Germline CDR1 and CDR2: LNHNV and YYDKDF (reference sequence). V lost 8 bases and J lost 0, with 9 bases in between. CDR3 sequence (DNA): TGTGCCACCGGGCCGCCTAGCACAGATACGCAGTATTTT. This sequence encodes CATGPPSTDTQYF. Supplemented by reference TRBV15 and TRBJ2-3, the full variable domain reads DAMVIQNPRYQVTQFGKPVTLSCSQTLNHNVMYWYQQKSSQAPKLLFHYYDKDFNNEADTPDNFQSRRPNTSFCFLDIRSPGLGDTAMYLCATGPPSTDTQYFGPGTRLTVL.

The V and J genes are TRBV5-5 and TRBJ2-3, with a tentative D call TRBD2 (6 bases). CDR3 length: 17 amino acids. The germline gives CDR1 SGHKS, CDR2 YYEKEE (reference sequence). V was trimmed by 7 bases and J by 8 bases, leaving 29 bases between them. The CDR3 nucleotides are TGTGCCAGCTCCCCGGCCCTCACAGACGGCGTGGGAGGTACGCAGTATTTT. Translated: CASSPALTDGVGGTQYF.

The V and J genes are TRBV27 and TRBJ2-1; D is unresolved. Per germline, CDR1 MNHEY and CDR2 SMNVEV (reference sequence). Trimming removed 4 bases from V and 2 bases from J, with 6 bases in between. The CDR3 length is 13 residues. In nucleotides, the CDR3 is TGTGCCAGCAGTTCGCTAGCCTACAATGAGCAGTTCTTC. Translation: CASSSLAYNEQFF.

This clone is a singleton in its sample. V is TRBV12-3 or TRBV12-4 and J is TRBJ1-5; D is unclear. The CDR3 has 12 residues. The ends were cut back, 5 bases at V and 7 bases at J, with 9 bases in the middle. The CDR3 DNA follows: TGTGCCAGCAGTGCGACCGGGCAGCCCCAGCATTTT. It codes for CASSATGQPQHF.

This clone was detected only once. This sequence joins TRBV24-1 and TRBJ2-7; a possible D gene is TRBD1 (5 bases). CDR3 size: 13 residues. CDR1 is KGHDR and CDR2 is SFDVKD in the germline V gene. With 0 bases removed from V and 4 bases from J, the gap between germline ends came to 6 bases. The CDR3 DNA reads as TGTGCCACCAGTGATTTGGCAGGGTACGAGCAGTACTTC. As protein: CATSDLAGYEQYF.

This sequence joins TRBV5-1 and TRBJ1-5; D unclear. The germline CDR1 and CDR2 sequences are SGHRS and YFSETQ. The CDR3 runs 14 residues. V was shortened by 0 bases and J by 0 bases, with 4 bases between the two germline ends. CDR3 bases: TGCGCCAGCAGCTTGGACAGTAGCAATCAGCCCCAGCATTTT. It encodes CASSLDSSNQPQHF.

The V call is TRBV19, the J call TRBJ1-2; 8 bases line up with TRBD1. The CDR3 has 13 residues. V lost 6 bases and J lost 3; bases outside the gene matches: 3. The V gene's germline CDR1 is LNHDA and CDR2 SQIVND (reference sequence). Written as DNA, the CDR3 is TGTGCCAGTAGAGGACAGGGTGACTATGGCTACACCTTC. The encoded protein is CASRGQGDYGYTF.

The J gene is TRBJ2-2, the V gene TRBV9; D not resolved. Germline lookup yields CDR1 SGDLS and CDR2 YYNGEE. The CDR3 sequence is 15 residues long. V lost 1 base and J 3 bases, leaving 10 bases between the germline ends. The CDR3 DNA is TGTGCCAGCAGCGTACGGAGTTTTGACACCGGGGAGCTGTTTTTT. Its protein is CASSVRSFDTGELFF.

This clone was counted once. This chain connects TRBV2 to TRBJ2-1; TRBD2 agrees at 13 bases. This CDR3 contains 18 residues. CDR1 SNHLY and CDR2 FYNNEI come from the germline V gene. With V trimmed by 8 bases and J by 3 bases, 13 bases remained unmatched. The CDR3 reads CASAPGLAGLKFYNEQFF. The DNA of the CDR3 is TGTGCCAGCGCACCGGGACTAGCGGGATTAAAGTTCTACAATGAGCAGTTCTTC.

CDR3 coding DNA: TGTGCCAGCAGCCCATACAAAGGGGGCTCAAACCACGACCGAGTCACAGATACGCAGTATTTT. Protein: CASSPYKGGSNHDRVTDTQYF. The rearrangement links TRBV7-8 to TRBJ2-3, with TRBD1 matching 7 bases. The CDR3 contains 21 residues. The trim removed 5 bases at V and 2 bases at J, leaving 25 bases unmatched. Germline V gives CDR1 SGHVS, CDR2 FQNEAQ.

CDR3 region: CASSMDSYEQYF. CDR3 nucleotides: TGCGCCAGCAGCATGGACAGCTACGAGCAGTACTTC. The V gene is TRBV5-1, the J gene TRBJ2-7, with a possible D match to TRBD1 (6 bases). The CDR3 length is 12 residues. Germline-derived CDR1 and CDR2 are SGHRS and YFSETQ. V was trimmed by 4 bases and J by 3 bases, leaving 8 bases between them.

Here the CDR3 reads CASSMTGSSKNIQYF. CDR3 nucleotide sequence: TGTGCCAGTAGTATGACAGGTTCTTCCAAAAACATTCAGTACTTC. V and J are TRBV19 and TRBJ2-4, with a possible D match to TRBD1 (6 bases). CDR3 size: 15 residues. Germline CDR1 reads LNHDA; CDR2 reads SQIVND (reference sequence). Trimming pared 3 bases from V and 2 bases from J, leaving 11 bases between. The full variable domain, its missing parts supplied by reference TRBV19 and TRBJ2-4, is DGGITQSPKYLFRKEGQNVTLSCEQNLNHDAMYWYRQDPGQGLRLIYYSQIVNDFQKGDIAEGYSVSREKKESFPLTVTSAQKNPTAFYLCASSMTGSSKNIQYFGAGTRLSVL.

The chain links TRBV10-2 to TRBJ2-1, with D possibly TRBD2 on 5 matching bases. There are 15 residues in the CDR3. V gave up 5 bases and J gave up 0 bases, with 11 bases separating them. From germline, CDR1 is WSHSY and CDR2 SAAADI. The chain's CDR3 is CASSSERNSYNEQFF. CDR3 DNA: TGCGCCAGCAGTTCAGAGCGGAACTCCTACAATGAGCAGTTCTTC.

The CDR3 DNA reads as TGTGCCATCACCACCGACAGGTACAATGAGCAGTTCTTC. Its translation: CAITTDRYNEQFF. The gene calls are TRBV10-3 and TRBJ2-1; a possible D gene is TRBD1 (6 bases). This CDR3 is 13 amino acids long. The V and J ends lost 7 bases and 4 bases respectively, with 11 bases between them. The germline V gene has CDR1 ENHRY and CDR2 SYGVKD.

The J gene is TRBJ2-7, the V gene TRBV5-1; maybe TRBD1 (5 bases). The CDR3 runs to 14 residues. Trimming took off 0 bases at V and 2 bases at J, with 9 bases between the two ends. Germline lookup yields CDR1 SGHRS and CDR2 YFSETQ. The CDR3 bases are TGCGCCAGCAGCTTGGATCAGGGCACCTACGAGCAGTACTTC. It codes for CASSLDQGTYEQYF.

The chain has TRBV5-1 and TRBJ2-7, with 9 bases that match TRBD1. The CDR3 spans 16 residues. V shed 5 bases, J shed 3 bases, and the junction held 12 bases outside the gene matches. CDR1 SGHRS and CDR2 YFSETQ come from the germline V gene. This CDR3 is CASSFTYRGLGYEQYF. The CDR3 DNA reads TGCGCCAGCAGTTTTACTTACAGGGGGCTAGGCTACGAGCAGTACTTC.

The gene calls are TRBV1 and TRBJ1-4. TRBV1 is classified as a pseudogene. There are 16 residues in the CDR3. As DNA, the CDR3 is TGCACCAGTTTCCGGGGGGTAAGACGGATTAATGAAAAACTGTTTTTT. It specifies CTSFRGVRRINEKLFF.

The J gene is TRBJ2-1, the V gene TRBV18, with 8 bases identical to TRBD1. CDR1 is KGHSH and CDR2 is LQKENI in the germline V gene. V was clipped by 1 base and J by 4 bases; unmatched bases: 3. There are 15 residues in the CDR3. CDR3 nucleotides: TGTGCCAGCTCACCACGGACAGGGAATTACAATGAGCAGTTCTTC. Amino acid sequence: CASSPRTGNYNEQFF.

The chain is built from TRBV3-1 (or the pseudogene TRBV3-2) and TRBJ2-6, with D unclear. Germline V gene sequence: CDR1 LGHDT, CDR2 YNNKEL (reference sequence). Trimming left V 6 bases short and J 2 bases short, with 17 bases between. The CDR3 spans 17 residues. This chain's CDR3 is CASSSMPGSAGANVLTF. The CDR3 coding sequence is TGTGCCAGCAGTAGTATGCCAGGATCGGCTGGGGCCAACGTCCTGACTTTC.

This clone was counted between two and nine times. V gene TRBV5-4 combines with J gene TRBJ2-3; TRBD1 is a possible D gene (7 bases). The germline V and J ends were trimmed by 2 bases and 1 base, with 17 bases remaining between them. From germline, CDR1 is SGHNT and CDR2 YYREEE (reference sequence). The CDR3 consists of 17 residues. CDR3 protein: CASSLSGGRGGTDTQYF. The CDR3 bases are TGTGCCAGCAGCTTATCAGGGGGGAGAGGAGGCACAGATACGCAGTATTTT. The full variable domain, completed using reference TRBV5-4 and TRBJ2-3, is ETGVTQSPTHLIKTRGQQVTLRCSSQSGHNTVSWYQQALGQGPQFIFQYYREEENGRGNFPPRFSGLQFPNYSSELNVNALELDDSALYLCASSLSGGRGGTDTQYFGPGTRLTVL.

This clone has just one count. This chain connects TRBV27 to TRBJ1-5, with TRBD1 identical over 7 bases. CDR1 and CDR2 from the germline V gene are MNHEY and SMNVEV (reference sequence). With V trimmed by 5 bases and J by 10 bases, 11 bases remained unmatched. The CDR3 runs 14 residues. As DNA, the CDR3 is TGTGCCAGCAGTCAACAGGGGTCCGGGCGACCCCAGCATTTT. Translating it yields CASSQQGSGRPQHF.

This clone was seen many times. The chain couples TRBV7-9 to TRBJ1-2, with TRBD1 matching over 11 bases. The CDR3 is 15 residues long. The V gene's germline CDR1 is SEHNR and CDR2 FQNEAQ (reference sequence). V gave up 0 bases and J gave up 5 bases; unmatched junction bases: 2. This CDR3 is CASSLAGQGGYGYTF. CDR3 DNA: TGTGCCAGCAGCTTAGCGGGACAGGGGGGATATGGCTACACCTTC.

This chain uses TRBV25-1 with TRBJ1-3; weak D call: TRBD1 (6 bases). From germline, CDR1 is MGHDK and CDR2 SYGVNS. This CDR3 spans 14 amino acids. The V end lost 3 bases, the J end lost 4 bases, and 10 bases lay between the germline ends. The CDR3, as DNA: TGTGCCAGCAGTGACAGGGGAGCCGGAAACACCATATATTTT. This translates into CASSDRGAGNTIYF.

The chain joins TRBV7-3 to TRBJ2-3, with 9 bases that match TRBD1. CDR1 SGHTA and CDR2 FQGTGA come from the germline V gene. This CDR3 has 13 amino acids. The trim removed 1 base at V and 11 bases at J, leaving 4 bases unmatched. Written as DNA, the CDR3 is TGTGCCAGCAGCTTAATTGGACAGGGGCTGCAGTATTTT. This gives the protein CASSLIGQGLQYF.

The genes are TRBV7-8 and TRBJ1-2, with D uncertain. Germline-derived CDR1 and CDR2 are SGHVS and FQNEAQ. This CDR3 comprises 12 residues. V was trimmed by 1 base and J by 5 bases, leaving 5 bases between them. The CDR3 bases are TGTGCCAGCAGCTTAGACACGTATGGCTACACCTTC. The encoded protein is CASSLDTYGYTF.

With regard to this clone: Other DNA sequences of this sample code for an identical CDR3. The chain has TRBV7-2 and TRBJ2-1, with D hard to call. CDR3 size: 15 residues. Germline V gives CDR1 SGHTA, CDR2 FQGNSA. V was shortened by 1 base and J by 0 bases, with 7 bases between the two germline ends. CDR3 nucleotides: TGTGCCAGCAGCTTAGTTCTAAGCTCCTACAATGAGCAGTTCTTC. Protein sequence: CASSLVLSSYNEQFF.

The chain combines TRBV11-2 with TRBJ2-1; TRBD2 matches 7 bases. The CDR3 length is 16 residues. From germline, CDR1 is SGHAT and CDR2 FQNNGV. V lost 0 bases to trimming and J lost 6 bases; unmatched junction nucleotides: 8. The CDR3 nucleotides read TGTGCCAGCAGCTTAGATCCGGGGGGAGGGGCCAATGAGCAGTTCTTC. This translates into CASSLDPGGGANEQFF. Drawing the rest from reference TRBV11-2 and TRBJ2-1, the complete variable domain is EAGVAQSPRYKIIEKRQSVAFWCNPISGHATLYWYQQILGQGPKLLIQFQNNGVVDDSQLPKDRFSAERLKGVDSTLKIQPAKLEDSAVYLCASSLDPGGGANEQFFGPGTRLTVL.

The genes are TRBV7-2 and TRBJ1-1; 9 nucleotides align to TRBD1. The V and J ends lost 5 bases and 1 base, in that order; junction bases with no gene match: 8. CDR3 length: 16 residues. CDR1 is SGHTA and CDR2 is FQGNSA in the germline V gene. DNA of the CDR3: TGTGCCAGCAGCACCACAGGGGGCTTGAGGAACACTGAAGCTTTCTTT. Translated: CASSTTGGLRNTEAFF.

V gene TRBV24-1 combines with J gene TRBJ2-3; 11 bases are shared with TRBD2. V trimming: 5 bases; J trimming: 8 bases; junction bases outside the gene matches: 2. The CDR3 contains 13 residues. In germline, CDR1 is KGHDR, CDR2 SFDVKD. For the CDR3, the DNA is TGTGCCACCAGTGGTAGCGGGAGGGGTACGCAGTATTTT. Its translation is CATSGSGRGTQYF.